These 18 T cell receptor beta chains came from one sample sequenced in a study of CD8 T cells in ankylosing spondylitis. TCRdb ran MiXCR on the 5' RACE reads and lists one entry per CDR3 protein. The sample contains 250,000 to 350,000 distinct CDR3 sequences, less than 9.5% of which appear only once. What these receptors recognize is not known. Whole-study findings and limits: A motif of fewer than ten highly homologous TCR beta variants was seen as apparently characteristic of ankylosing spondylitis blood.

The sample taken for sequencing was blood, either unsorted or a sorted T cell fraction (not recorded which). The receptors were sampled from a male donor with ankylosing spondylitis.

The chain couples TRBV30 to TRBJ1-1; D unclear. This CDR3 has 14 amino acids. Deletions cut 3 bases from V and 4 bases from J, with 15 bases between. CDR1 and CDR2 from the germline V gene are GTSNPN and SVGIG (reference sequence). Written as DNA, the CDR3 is TGTGCCTGGAGGTTAGGAGTTGGCGGCACTGAAGCTTTCTTT. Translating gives CAWRLGVGGTEAFF. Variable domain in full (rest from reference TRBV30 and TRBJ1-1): SQTIHQWPATLVQPVGSPLSLECTVEGTSNPNLYWYRQAAGRGLQLLFYSVGIGQISSEVPQNLSASRPQDRQFILSSKKLLLSDSGFYLCAWRLGVGGTEAFFGQGTRLTVV.

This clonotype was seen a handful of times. The CDR3 sequence is CSVEDPGNTYEQYF. CDR3 bases: TGCAGCGTTGAAGATCCTGGGAACACCTACGAGCAGTACTTC. The chain carries TRBV29-1 and TRBJ2-7; no definite D call. CDR1 and CDR2 from the germline V gene are SQVTM and ANQGSEA. CDR3 size: 14 residues. Trimming left V 0 bases short and J 2 bases short, with 11 bases between.

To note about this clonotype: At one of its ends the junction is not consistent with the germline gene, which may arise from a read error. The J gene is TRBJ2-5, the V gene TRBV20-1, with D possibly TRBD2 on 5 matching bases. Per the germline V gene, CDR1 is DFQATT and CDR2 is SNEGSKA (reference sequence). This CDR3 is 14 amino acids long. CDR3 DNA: TGCAGTGCTGGAGACGGGGATCTCCAAGAGACCCAGTACTTC. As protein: CSAGDGDLQETQYF.

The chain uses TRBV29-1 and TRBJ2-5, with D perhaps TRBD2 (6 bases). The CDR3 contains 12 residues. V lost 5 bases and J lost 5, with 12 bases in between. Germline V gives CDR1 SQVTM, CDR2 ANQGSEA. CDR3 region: CSVKEGRETQYF. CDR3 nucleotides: TGCAGCGTTAAGGAGGGCCGGGAGACCCAGTACTTC. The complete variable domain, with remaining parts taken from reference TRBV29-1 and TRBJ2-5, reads SAVISQKPSRDICQRGTSLTIQCQVDSQVTMMFWYRQQPGQSLTLIATANQGSEATYESGFVIDKFPISRPNLTFSTLTVSNMSPEDSSIYLCSVKEGRETQYFGPGTRLLVL.

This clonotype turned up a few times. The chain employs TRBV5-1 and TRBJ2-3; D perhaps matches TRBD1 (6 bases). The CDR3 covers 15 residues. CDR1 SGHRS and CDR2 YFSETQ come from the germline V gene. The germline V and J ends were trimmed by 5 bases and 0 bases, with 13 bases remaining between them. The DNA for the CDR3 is TGCGCCAGCAGGGACAGTGTTACTAGCACAGATACGCAGTATTTT. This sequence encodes CASRDSVTSTDTQYF.

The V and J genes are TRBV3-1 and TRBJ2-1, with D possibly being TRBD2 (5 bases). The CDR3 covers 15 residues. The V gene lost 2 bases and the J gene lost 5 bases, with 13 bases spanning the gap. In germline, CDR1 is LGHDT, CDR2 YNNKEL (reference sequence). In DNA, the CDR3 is TGTGCCAGCAGCCAAAGTCGGAGCGGACACAATGAGCAGTTCTTC. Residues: CASSQSRSGHNEQFF.

The CDR3 sequence: CASSLVGGINTGELFF. The CDR3 bases are TGTGCCAGCAGCTTAGTCGGTGGGATAAACACCGGGGAGCTGTTTTTT. V gene TRBV7-9 combines with J gene TRBJ2-2, with D hard to call. Deletions cut 1 base from V and 2 bases from J, with 11 bases between. This CDR3 comprises 16 residues. Germline values: CDR1 SEHNR, CDR2 FQNEAQ (reference sequence).

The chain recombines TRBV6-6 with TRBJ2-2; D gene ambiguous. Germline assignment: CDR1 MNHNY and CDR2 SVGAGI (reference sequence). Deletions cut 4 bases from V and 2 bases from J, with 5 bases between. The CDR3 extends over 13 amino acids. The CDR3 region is CASSSINTGELFF. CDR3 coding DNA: TGTGCCAGCAGTTCAATCAACACCGGGGAGCTGTTTTTT.

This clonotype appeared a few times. The CDR3, as DNA: TGTGCCAGCAGCTTAACTAGCGGGAGGAATGAGCAGTTCTTC. Its protein product is CASSLTSGRNEQFF. The genes are TRBV7-9 and TRBJ2-1; the match to TRBD2 covers 12 bases. There are 14 residues in the CDR3. Germline values: CDR1 SEHNR, CDR2 FQNEAQ (reference sequence). V dropped 2 bases and J dropped 7; count of bases not matched to a gene: 0.

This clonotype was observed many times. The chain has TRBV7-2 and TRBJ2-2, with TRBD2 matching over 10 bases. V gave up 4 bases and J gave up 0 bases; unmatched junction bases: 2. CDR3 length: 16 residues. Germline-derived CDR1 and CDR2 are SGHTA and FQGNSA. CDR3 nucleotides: TGTGCCAGCAGCTCCGGACTAGCGGCGAACACCGGGGAGCTGTTTTTT. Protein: CASSSGLAANTGELFF.

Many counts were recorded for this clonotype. Written as DNA, the CDR3 is TGTGCCAGCAGCCAAGTTACTAGCGGGAGCCAAAACATTCAGTACTTC. Translation: CASSQVTSGSQNIQYF. The chain carries TRBV4-2 and TRBJ2-4; 11 bases match TRBD2. CDR1 and CDR2 (germline): LGHNA, YNFKEQ. The J segment lost 5 bases and the V segment lost 1 base, leaving 4 bases of the junction unmatched. CDR3 length: 16 amino acids.

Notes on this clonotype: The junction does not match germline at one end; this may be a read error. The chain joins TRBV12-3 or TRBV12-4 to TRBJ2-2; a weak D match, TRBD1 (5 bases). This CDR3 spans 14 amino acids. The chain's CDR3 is CASILGQNTGELFF. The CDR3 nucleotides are TGTGCCAGCATTTTAGGACAGAACACCGGGGAGCTGTTTTTT.

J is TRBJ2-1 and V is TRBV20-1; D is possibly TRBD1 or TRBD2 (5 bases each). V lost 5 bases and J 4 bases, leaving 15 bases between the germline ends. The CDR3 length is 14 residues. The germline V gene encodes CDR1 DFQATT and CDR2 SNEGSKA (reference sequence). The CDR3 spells CSASRGGLYNEQFF. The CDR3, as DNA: TGCAGTGCTTCCCGGGGCGGATTATACAATGAGCAGTTCTTC.

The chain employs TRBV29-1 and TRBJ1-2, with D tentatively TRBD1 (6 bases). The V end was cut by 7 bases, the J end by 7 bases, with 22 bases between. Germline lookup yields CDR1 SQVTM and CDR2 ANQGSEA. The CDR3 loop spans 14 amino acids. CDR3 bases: TGCAGCGCCGTTCAGGGGTCCCGCGAGTCTGGCTACACCTTC. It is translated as CSAVQGSRESGYTF.

DNA of the CDR3: TGTGCCAGCAGCTTACAGGGGGGTATCTCCTACGAGCAGTACTTC. Its translation: CASSLQGGISYEQYF. J is TRBJ2-7 and V is TRBV7-2; a possible D gene is TRBD1 (7 bases). The germline V gene has CDR1 SGHTA and CDR2 FQGNSA. V was cut by 2 bases and J by 0 bases, with 11 bases left in between. The CDR3 sequence is 15 residues long. The full variable domain, rest sourced from reference TRBV7-2 and TRBJ2-7, is GAGVSQSPSNKVTEKGKDVELRCDPISGHTALYWYRQSLGQGLEFLIYFQGNSAPDKSGLPSDRFSAERTGGSVSTLTIQRTQQEDSAVYLCASSLQGGISYEQYFGPGTRLTVT.

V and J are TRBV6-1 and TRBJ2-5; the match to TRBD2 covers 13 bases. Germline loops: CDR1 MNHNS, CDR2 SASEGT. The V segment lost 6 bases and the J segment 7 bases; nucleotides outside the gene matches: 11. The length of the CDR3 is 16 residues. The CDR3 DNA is TGTGCCAGCAGCCCAACTAGCGGGAGGGGGACGAGGACCCAGTACTTC. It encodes CASSPTSGRGTRTQYF.

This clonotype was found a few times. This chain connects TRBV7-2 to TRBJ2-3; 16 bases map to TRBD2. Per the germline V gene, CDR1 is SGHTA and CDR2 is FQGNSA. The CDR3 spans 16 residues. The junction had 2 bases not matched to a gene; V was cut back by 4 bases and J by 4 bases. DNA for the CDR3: TGTGCCAGCAGCTCGGGACTAGCGGGAGGGGCAGATACGCAGTATTTT. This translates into CASSSGLAGGADTQYF.

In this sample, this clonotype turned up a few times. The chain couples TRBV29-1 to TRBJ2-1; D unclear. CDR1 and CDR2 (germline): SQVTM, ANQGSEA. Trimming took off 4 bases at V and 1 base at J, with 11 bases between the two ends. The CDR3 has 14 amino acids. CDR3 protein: CSVGLSFSYNEQFF. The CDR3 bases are TGCAGCGTTGGGCTTAGCTTTTCCTACAATGAGCAGTTCTTC.